This T cell receptor beta chain is drawn from a study of PD-L1 blockade in urothelial cancer listed by TCRdb under 2017. Describing the broader study: All patients started therapy in the mid-2010s and received atezolizumab 1,200 mg intravenously every 3 weeks. Twenty-five of 29 patients were males with bladder-origin urothelial cancer, and about 60% of the roughly 30 reported a prior smoking history. Patients had an ECOG performance status of 0 or 1 and had received between 0 and 3 prior chemotherapy regimens. Blood samples were analyzed at 3 weeks after treatment start (second dose) and at 6 weeks after treatment start. A median of roughly 140,000 T cells and some 82,000 unique TCRs was obtained from blood samples, and a median clonality of approximately 0.077 was observed. The study, an exploratory multi-omic analysis, examined somatic, immune and clinical correlates of response to PD-L1 blockade with atezolizumab in urothelial cancer. Pretreatment tumor samples and matched peripheral blood, collected serially before and after atezolizumab treatment, underwent TCR sequencing. Durable clinical benefit was defined as progression-free survival longer than 6 months, and TCR features were also tested against progression-free and overall survival. Whole exome sequencing and RNA sequencing of pretreatment tumors were performed alongside TCR sequencing in the same patients. About 10 patients achieved durable clinical benefit and approximately 19 did not. Some 30 patients had pretreatment blood TCR-seq, around 25 had at least one posttreatment blood collection, and around 25 had tumor TCR-seq.

Points on this clone: The antigen this receptor binds is unknown. Base qualities were left out, and no much larger clone turns up one base away.

Beyond this particular receptor, the publication reports: Among patients with durable benefit, tumor-associated TCR clones showed greater expansion in peripheral blood 3 weeks after treatment started (n ≈ 24, p = 0.022). A pretreatment peripheral blood TCR clonality below the median was linked to improved progression-free and overall survival. Small sample size (n of about 30) and many exploratory analyses mean the results are intended to be hypothesis-generating.

What this sample's time point label stands for: pretreatment peripheral blood. The cohort included 25 to 30 patients with locally advanced or metastatic urothelial carcinoma who were treated at Memorial Sloan Kettering on a trial protocol. Peripheral blood mononuclear cells were collected pretreatment and during treatment, with between 1 and 8 total time points obtained per patient. The Qiagen DNeasy Blood extraction kit was used to purify genomic DNA from total PBMCs and tumor samples. Collected pretreatment and during treatment, PBMCs were isolated and stored as previously described. The CDR3 contains 18 residues, cysteine and phenylalanine counted. The read is trimmed to its CDR3 DNA, 54 bases read in frame from base 1. The germline V gene gives CDR1 as KGHSH and CDR2 as LQKENI. At the junction V is shortened by 4 bases and J by 0 bases, with 19 bases in between. Each PCR received spiked-in synthetic TCR analog templates so that absolute template abundance could be estimated from read counts. The immunoSEQ assay used bias-controlled V and J gene primers to amplify TCRbeta CDR3 regions from genomic DNA. Rearranged TCRbeta segments were sequenced at approximately 20X coverage. The study's own analysis went as follows. Sequencing errors were corrected by clustering and CDR3s were annotated against IMGT to assign V, D and J genes. Out-of-frame and stop-codon sequences were excluded, and only productive TCRbeta rearrangements were used in downstream analyses. To compute clonality, Shannon entropy was normalized by the log of the number of unique productive sequences and then subtracted from one. Clones differing between time points or between blood and tumor were identified using Fisher's exact test with Benjamini-Hochberg correction, with an adjusted p below 0.01 applied as the threshold. TCRdb stores this immuneACCESS table with in-frame sequences only. Part of the clones is absent; in the studies checked, under half of the shortfall reflects unresolved V genes, and no reason is known for the rest. V and J calls and clone size are given by that table; D and trimming were obtained from the DNA. In this sample the table shows over 100,000 clones, 65% to 85% of which occur a single time. The ten largest clonotypes hold 3.2% of the sample.

The sequence came from a man aged 50 or older with urothelial cancer. The sample in question was PBMCs, obtained around atezolizumab (anti-PD-L1) treatment. Recombination joined TRBV18 with TRBJ1-3; the D gene is possibly TRBD1, with 6 bases matching. The nucleotides read TGTGCCAGCTCACTGGCCTCAGGGGCGAGGGCCTCTGGAAACACCATATATTTT. This codes for CASSLASGARASGNTIYF.